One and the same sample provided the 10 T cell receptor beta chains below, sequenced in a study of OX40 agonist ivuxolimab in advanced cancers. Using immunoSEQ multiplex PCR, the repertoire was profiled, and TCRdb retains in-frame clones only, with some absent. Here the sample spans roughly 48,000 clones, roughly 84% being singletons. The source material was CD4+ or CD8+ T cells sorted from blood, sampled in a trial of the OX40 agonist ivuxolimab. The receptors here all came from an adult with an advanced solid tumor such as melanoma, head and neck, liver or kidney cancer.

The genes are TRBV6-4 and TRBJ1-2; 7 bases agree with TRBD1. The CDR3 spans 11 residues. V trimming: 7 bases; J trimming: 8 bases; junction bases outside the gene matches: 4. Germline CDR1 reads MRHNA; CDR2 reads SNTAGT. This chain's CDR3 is CASKGASGYTF. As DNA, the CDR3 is TGTGCCAGCAAGGGGGCCTCCGGCTACACCTTC.

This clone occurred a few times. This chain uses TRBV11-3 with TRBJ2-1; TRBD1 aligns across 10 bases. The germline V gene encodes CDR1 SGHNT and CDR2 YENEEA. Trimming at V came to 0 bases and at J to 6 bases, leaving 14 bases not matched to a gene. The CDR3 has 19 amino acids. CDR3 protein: CASSLDRVGGTGVRNEQFF. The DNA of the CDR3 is TGTGCCAGCAGCTTAGATCGGGTTGGGGGGACAGGGGTTCGCAATGAGCAGTTCTTC.

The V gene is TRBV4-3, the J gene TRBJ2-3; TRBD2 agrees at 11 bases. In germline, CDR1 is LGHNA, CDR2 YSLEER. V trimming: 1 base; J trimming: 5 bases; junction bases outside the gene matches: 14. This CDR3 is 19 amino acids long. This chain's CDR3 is CASSQGPVLAGAPGDTQYF. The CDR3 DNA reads TGCGCCAGCAGCCAAGGGCCCGTACTAGCGGGGGCCCCTGGAGATACGCAGTATTTT.

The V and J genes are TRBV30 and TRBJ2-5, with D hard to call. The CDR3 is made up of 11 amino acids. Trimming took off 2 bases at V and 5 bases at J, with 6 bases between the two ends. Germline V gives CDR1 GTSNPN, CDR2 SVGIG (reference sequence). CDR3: CAWSRPETQYF. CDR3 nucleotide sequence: TGTGCCTGGAGTAGACCCGAGACCCAGTACTTC.

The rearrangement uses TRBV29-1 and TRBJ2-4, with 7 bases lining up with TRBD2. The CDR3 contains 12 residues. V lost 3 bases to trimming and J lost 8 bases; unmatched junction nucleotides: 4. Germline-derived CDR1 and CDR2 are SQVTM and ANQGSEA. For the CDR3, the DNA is TGCAGCGTTGATCCGGGGGGAGACATTCAGTACTTC. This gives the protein CSVDPGGDIQYF.

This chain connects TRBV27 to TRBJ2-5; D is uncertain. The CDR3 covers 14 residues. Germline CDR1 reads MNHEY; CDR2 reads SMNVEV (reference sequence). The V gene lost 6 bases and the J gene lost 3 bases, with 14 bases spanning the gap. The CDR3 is CASSPRRAEETQYF. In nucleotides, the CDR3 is TGTGCCAGCAGCCCTCGAAGAGCCGAAGAGACCCAGTACTTC.

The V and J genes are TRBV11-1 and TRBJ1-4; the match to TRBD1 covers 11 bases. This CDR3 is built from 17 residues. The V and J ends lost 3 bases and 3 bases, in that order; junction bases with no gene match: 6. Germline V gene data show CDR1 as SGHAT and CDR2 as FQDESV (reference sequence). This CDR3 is CASSFGQGAAANEKLFF. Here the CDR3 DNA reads TGTGCCAGCAGCTTTGGACAGGGGGCCGCAGCTAATGAAAAACTGTTTTTT.

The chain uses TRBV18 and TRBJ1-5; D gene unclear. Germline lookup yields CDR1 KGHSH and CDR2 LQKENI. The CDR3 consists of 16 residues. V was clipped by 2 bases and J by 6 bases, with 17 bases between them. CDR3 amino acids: CASSPLRVGLGQPQHF. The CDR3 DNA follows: TGTGCCAGCTCACCATTGAGGGTTGGGTTAGGTCAGCCCCAGCATTTT.

The CDR3, as DNA: TGTGCCAGCAGTCCCCCGGGACAGAACACTGAAGCTTTCTTT. It translates to CASSPPGQNTEAFF. The V and J genes are TRBV28 and TRBJ1-1, with a tentative D call TRBD1 (6 bases). The CDR3 consists of 14 residues. The V end lost 5 bases, the J end lost 1 base, and 11 bases lay between the germline ends. In germline, CDR1 is MDHEN, CDR2 SYDVKM.

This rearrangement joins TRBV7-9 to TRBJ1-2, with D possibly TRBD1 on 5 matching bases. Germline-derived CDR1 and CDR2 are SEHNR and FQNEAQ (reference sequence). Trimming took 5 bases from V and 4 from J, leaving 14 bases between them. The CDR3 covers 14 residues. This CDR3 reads CASSEGTAAYGYTF. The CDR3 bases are TGTGCCAGCAGCGAAGGGACCGCGGCCTATGGCTACACCTTC. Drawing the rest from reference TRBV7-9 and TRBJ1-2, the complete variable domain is DTGVSQNPRHKITKRGQNVTFRCDPISEHNRLYWYRQTLGQGPEFLTYFQNEAQLEKSRLLSDRFSAERPKGSFSTLEIQRTEQGDSAMYLCASSEGTAAYGYTFGSGTRLTVV.